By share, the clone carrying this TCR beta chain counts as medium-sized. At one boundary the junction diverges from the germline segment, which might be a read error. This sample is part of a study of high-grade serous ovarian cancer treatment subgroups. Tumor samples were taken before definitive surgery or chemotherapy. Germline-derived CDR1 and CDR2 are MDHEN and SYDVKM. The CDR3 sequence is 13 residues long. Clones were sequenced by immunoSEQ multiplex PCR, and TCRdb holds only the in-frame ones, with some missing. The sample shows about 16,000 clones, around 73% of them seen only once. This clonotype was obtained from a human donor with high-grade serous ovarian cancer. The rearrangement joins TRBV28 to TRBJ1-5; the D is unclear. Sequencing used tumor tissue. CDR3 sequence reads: CASGLVEHQPQHF. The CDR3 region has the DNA TGTGCCAGCGGTTTAGTGGAACATCAGCCCCAGCATTTT.